This TCR beta chain was identified in a study of beta chain features in type 1 diabetes. Study results and limitations: Type 1 diabetes patients showed fewer insertions and more deletions at VDJ junctions.

Expressed TCRB transcripts were sequenced because the isolated RNA had all been reverse transcribed beforehand. Libraries were prepared by immunoSEQ multiplex PCR; TCRdb keeps only in-frame clonotypes and omits some of them. The sample has 400,000 to 450,000 clones; 14% are singletons. This CDR3 region has 16 residues. Trimming removed 3 bases from V and 4 bases from J, with 16 bases in between. Germline CDR1 reads KGHSH; CDR2 reads LQKENI. In its sample, this clone was seen a few times. Its matching antigen is unknown. The source material was naive CD4+ T cells from blood. The chain has TRBV18 and TRBJ2-1; maybe TRBD1 (5 bases). This clonotype was sampled from a man aged 30-40 years in good health. CDR3 in DNA: TGTGCCAGCTCACCGAGACAGAACCGATTGTACAATGAGCAGTTCTTC. This encodes CASSPRQNRLYNEQFF.